One and the same sample provided the 25 T cell receptor beta chains below, sequenced in a study of blood T cells in healthy people across ages. Alongside a J-beta primer mix, a sample-barcoded 5' primer served in a second PCR lasting about 6 to 12 cycles. One entry per CDR3 protein results from TCRdb running MiXCR on the 5' RACE reads. The sample contains about 1,500,000 distinct CDR3 sequences, roughly 28% of which appear only once. The sample taken for sequencing was blood. These receptors were obtained from a woman aged 30 to 39 in good health.

The chain recombines TRBV15 with TRBJ2-7; 12 bases are shared with TRBD2. V lost 3 bases to trimming and J lost 1 base; unmatched junction nucleotides: 7. Germline lookup yields CDR1 LNHNV and CDR2 YYDKDF (reference sequence). The CDR3 totals 17 residues. CDR3 bases: TGTGCCACCAGCAGTGTCGGGCTAGCGGGAGGGTCCTACGAGCAGTACTTC. Translation gives CATSSVGLAGGSYEQYF.

This chain links TRBV18 with TRBJ2-7; D unclear. The CDR3 runs to 15 residues. Per the germline V gene, CDR1 is KGHSH and CDR2 is LQKENI. The V gene lost 3 bases and the J gene lost 5 bases, with 17 bases spanning the gap. The CDR3 region is CASSPRARTKDEQYF. DNA for the CDR3: TGTGCCAGCTCACCTAGGGCTAGAACTAAGGACGAGCAGTACTTC.

V usage is TRBV12-3 or TRBV12-4 and J usage is TRBJ2-1; a weak D match, TRBD1 (6 bases). Between the trimmed V and J ends, which lost 1 base and 8 bases, there was a span of 12 bases. This CDR3 contains 14 residues. CDR3 amino acids: CASSLGQGSDEQFF. CDR3 nucleotide sequence: TGTGCCAGCAGTTTAGGCCAGGGGAGTGATGAGCAGTTCTTC.

The CDR3 region is CASRRLENNEQYF. Here the CDR3 DNA reads TGTGCCAGCAGACGACTGGAAAACAATGAGCAGTACTTC. The chain has TRBV2 and TRBJ2-7; D uncertain. CDR3 length: 13 residues. The germline V gene has CDR1 SNHLY and CDR2 FYNNEI. Trimming pared 6 bases from V and 7 bases from J, leaving 16 bases between.

The chain combines TRBV7-2 with TRBJ2-7, with a weak D call TRBD2 (6 bases). The germline gives CDR1 SGHTA, CDR2 FQGNSA. Trimming took off 2 bases at V and 5 bases at J, with 13 bases between the two ends. The CDR3 sequence is 14 residues long. The CDR3 region is CASSLIGGLDEQYF. The CDR3 DNA sequence: TGTGCCAGCAGCTTAATTGGAGGGCTCGACGAGCAGTACTTC.

The V gene is TRBV5-1, the J gene TRBJ1-1; D may be TRBD1 (5 bases). The CDR3 is 10 residues long. Trimming pared 7 bases from V and 8 bases from J, leaving 9 bases between. CDR1 SGHRS and CDR2 YFSETQ come from the germline V gene. This CDR3 reads CASGDEEAFF. The CDR3 coding sequence is TGCGCCAGCGGGGACGAGGAAGCTTTCTTT.

This clonotype was observed a handful of times. This rearrangement joins TRBV5-1 to TRBJ1-2; 7 positions match TRBD1. The CDR3 runs to 17 residues. CDR1 is SGHRS, CDR2 YFSETQ, per germline. Unmatched junction bases numbered 17, after V lost 4 bases and J lost 5 bases. The CDR3 is CASSPGTDALVVYGYTF. Here the CDR3 DNA reads TGCGCCAGCAGCCCGGGGACAGATGCCCTCGTGGTTTATGGCTACACCTTC.

This clonotype was picked up a small number of times. The chain joins TRBV7-9 to TRBJ1-6; D perhaps matches TRBD1 (6 bases). There are 17 residues in the CDR3. CDR1 SEHNR and CDR2 FQNEAQ come from the germline V gene (reference sequence). Deletions cut 5 bases from V and 0 bases from J, with 14 bases between. Here the CDR3 DNA reads TGTGCCAGCAGCCAACTCGGGACAAGCTCCTATAATTCACCCCTCCACTTT. Protein: CASSQLGTSSYNSPLHF. Supplemented by reference TRBV7-9 and TRBJ1-6, the full variable domain reads DTGVSQNPRHKITKRGQNVTFRCDPISEHNRLYWYRQTLGQGPEFLTYFQNEAQLEKSRLLSDRFSAERPKGSFSTLEIQRTEQGDSAMYLCASSQLGTSSYNSPLHFGNGTRLTVT.

The gene calls are TRBV7-2 and TRBJ2-7, with D unclear. The CDR3 is 12 amino acids. Germline CDR1 and CDR2: SGHTA and FQGNSA. Trimming took off 7 bases at V and 10 bases at J, with 17 bases between the two ends. The CDR3 region is CASTFNRGVQYF. The CDR3 DNA follows: TGTGCCAGCACTTTCAATCGTGGGGTCCAGTACTTC.

This clonotype was picked up a small number of times. V usage is TRBV4-3 and J usage is TRBJ1-5; 7 nucleotides agree with TRBD1. Germline V gene sequence: CDR1 LGHNA, CDR2 YSLEER. The ends lost 0 bases at V and 7 bases at J; junction bases unmatched: 6. The CDR3 consists of 15 residues. CDR3 DNA: TGCGCCAGCAGCCAAGACAGGGGGGTCAGCCAGCCCCAGCATTTT. The encoded protein is CASSQDRGVSQPQHF.

This clonotype was detected many times. The CDR3 sequence is CASSYMGSLTDTQYF. DNA for the CDR3: TGTGCCAGCAGTTACATGGGTTCTCTCACAGATACGCAGTATTTT. This chain uses TRBV5-4 with TRBJ2-3; D call uncertain. V lost 5 bases, J lost 2 bases, and 15 bases lay in between. There are 15 residues in the CDR3. In germline, CDR1 is SGHNT, CDR2 YYREEE (reference sequence).

Many counts were recorded for this clonotype. The chain uses TRBV7-2 and TRBJ2-5, with a possible D match to TRBD2 (6 bases). CDR1 and CDR2 from the germline V gene are SGHTA and FQGNSA. The CDR3 consists of 15 residues. Between the trimmed V and J ends, which lost 4 bases and 2 bases, there was a span of 14 bases. The DNA of the CDR3 is TGTGCCAGCAGCTCAAAGCGGGCCATTCAAGAGACCCAGTACTTC. It specifies CASSSKRAIQETQYF.

This clonotype was observed a few times. V is TRBV5-1 and J is TRBJ2-7; TRBD2 agrees at 10 bases. J lost 5 bases, V lost 0 bases, and 14 bases had no gene match. Germline CDR1 reads SGHRS; CDR2 reads YFSETQ. CDR3 size: 18 residues. CDR3 region: CASSLAASGSFGPDEQYF. The CDR3 DNA reads TGCGCCAGCAGCTTGGCGGCTAGCGGGAGTTTCGGCCCCGACGAGCAGTACTTC.

The chain links TRBV20-1 to TRBJ2-1; maybe TRBD2 (6 bases). CDR1 is DFQATT and CDR2 is SNEGSKA in the germline V gene (reference sequence). The CDR3 totals 16 residues. Trimming stripped 6 bases from V and 3 bases from J, with 21 bases between. The CDR3 DNA reads TGCAGTGCCTACCAGACCGGGAGTGCCAACTACAATGAGCAGTTCTTC. Amino acids: CSAYQTGSANYNEQFF.

This clonotype came up many times. The V call is TRBV7-2, the J call TRBJ2-5, with D possibly matching TRBD2 (5 bases). Trimming removed 2 bases at V and 3 bases at J, with 13 bases between. The CDR3 totals 15 residues. The V gene's germline CDR1 is SGHTA and CDR2 FQGNSA. The DNA for the CDR3 is TGTGCCAGCAGCTTAAGAGGGTCAAGGGAAGAGACCCAGTACTTC. Encoded protein: CASSLRGSREETQYF.

This clonotype was seen at least ten times. CDR3 sequence (DNA): TGCAGTGCTAGAGATACTGACAGGAGCTCCTACGAGCAGTACTTC. Translation: CSARDTDRSSYEQYF. V gene TRBV20-1 combines with J gene TRBJ2-7; D is possibly TRBD1 (6 bases). Germline V gene data show CDR1 as DFQATT and CDR2 as SNEGSKA (reference sequence). Trimming took off 0 bases at V and 0 bases at J, with 12 bases between the two ends. This CDR3 is 15 amino acids long.

There are a few counts of this clonotype. The gene calls are TRBV5-1 and TRBJ2-7, with TRBD1 matching over 9 bases. The V segment lost 2 bases and the J segment 4 bases; nucleotides outside the gene matches: 7. The germline CDR1 and CDR2 sequences are SGHRS and YFSETQ. The CDR3 length is 15 residues. CDR3 amino acids: CASSFGGTGMYEQYF. CDR3 DNA: TGCGCCAGCAGCTTTGGCGGGACAGGGATGTACGAGCAGTACTTC.

A few counts support this clonotype. The V and J genes are TRBV29-1 and TRBJ1-1; 10 nucleotides align to TRBD1. V shed 4 bases, J shed 5 bases, and the junction held 13 bases outside the gene matches. The CDR3 is made up of 16 amino acids. CDR1 and CDR2 from the germline V gene are SQVTM and ANQGSEA. The chain's CDR3 is CSVARPGTGAGTEAFF. CDR3 nucleotide sequence: TGCAGCGTTGCCAGACCCGGGACAGGGGCGGGAACTGAAGCTTTCTTT.

The V and J genes are TRBV30 and TRBJ1-4; no firm D call. The ends were cut back, 6 bases at V and 8 bases at J, with 13 bases in the middle. The germline CDR1 and CDR2 sequences are GTSNPN and SVGIG (reference sequence). This CDR3 has 12 residues. The CDR3 region has the DNA TGTGCCTGCATCGGGTTCACCGAAAAACTGTTTTTT. This sequence encodes CACIGFTEKLFF. Supplemented by reference TRBV30 and TRBJ1-4, the full variable domain reads SQTIHQWPATLVQPVGSPLSLECTVEGTSNPNLYWYRQAAGRGLQLLFYSVGIGQISSEVPQNLSASRPQDRQFILSSKKLLLSDSGFYLCACIGFTEKLFFGSGTQLSVL.

This clonotype was recorded many times. The chain employs TRBV4-1 and TRBJ2-7; D is perhaps TRBD1 (5 bases). Germline V lookup: CDR1 MGHRA, CDR2 YSYEKL. The CDR3 contains 14 residues. Trimming took off 1 base at V and 3 bases at J, with 10 bases between the two ends. CDR3 DNA sequence: TGCGCCAGCAGCCAAGGTCAGGGCGACTACGAGCAGTACTTC. Residues: CASSQGQGDYEQYF.

A few counts support this clonotype. The chain uses TRBV2 and TRBJ2-7; 7 nucleotides agree with TRBD2. Germline CDR1 SNHLY, CDR2 FYNNEI. This CDR3 is built from 13 residues. Trimming cost V 8 bases and J 4 bases; bases outside gene matches: 8. The CDR3 DNA sequence: TGTGCCAGCGAGGGGAGGGGTTTTTACGAGCAGTACTTC. This encodes CASEGRGFYEQYF.

This chain joins TRBV7-2 and TRBJ1-1, with D possibly TRBD1 on 5 matching bases. The germline gives CDR1 SGHTA, CDR2 FQGNSA. There are 15 residues in the CDR3. The V gene lost 5 bases and the J gene lost 0 bases, with 13 bases spanning the gap. Written as DNA, the CDR3 is TGTGCCAGCAGCATCGGGGCGAATATGAACACTGAAGCTTTCTTT. Its translation: CASSIGANMNTEAFF.

V and J are TRBV12-3 or TRBV12-4 and TRBJ2-3, with D perhaps matching TRBD1 (5 bases). Trimming pared 8 bases from V and 0 bases from J, leaving 18 bases between. The CDR3 runs 16 residues. DNA of the CDR3: TGTGCCAGCTCCTGGGGCTCTCCCCTAAGCACAGATACGCAGTATTTT. Residues: CASSWGSPLSTDTQYF.

This CDR3 is CASSPSAGGNYGIQFF. CDR3 nucleotide sequence: TGCGCCAGCAGCCCCAGTGCAGGGGGTAACTACGGAATTCAGTTCTTC. The gene calls are TRBV5-1 and TRBJ2-1, with TRBD1 identical over 7 bases. J was trimmed by 13 bases and V by 4 bases; bases with no gene match: 20. CDR3 length: 16 residues. The germline V gene has CDR1 SGHRS and CDR2 YFSETQ.

There are a few counts of this clonotype. One end of the junction does not line up with germline, which may come from a read error. This rearrangement joins TRBV5-6 to TRBJ1-2; D not resolved. The CDR3 contains 13 residues. Germline lookup yields CDR1 SGHDT and CDR2 YYEEEE. CDR3 DNA: TGTGCCAGCAGCTCTACCCGTAACTATGGTTACACCTTC. The encoded protein is CASSSTRNYGYTF.